This T cell receptor (beta chain) was captured in a study of T cell responses to AZD1222 COVID-19 vaccine. Sequencing used immunoSEQ multiplex PCR; TCRdb keeps in-frame clones, though not all of them. In the table there are over 110,000 clones, approximately 87% of which are singletons. Findings and caveats of the study: Across the whole spike, CD4 TCRs peaked at regions 160-218 and 743-854. The donors showed a predominance of white British ancestry and of females, with possible underestimation of clonal diversity.

Note on this clone: What it binds is not known.

The CDR3 covers 14 residues. Germline V gives CDR1 SGDLS, CDR2 YYNGEE. Trimming shortened V by 3 bases and J by 5 bases, and 14 bases separated the two germline ends. The sequences come from peripheral blood, collected 28 days after the second AZD1222 dose. The chain recombines TRBV9 with TRBJ1-1; possibly TRBD1 for D (6 bases). This TCR was sampled from an adult who received the AZD1222 COVID-19 vaccine. CDR3 residues: CASSALGQQTEAFF. The DNA of the CDR3 is TGTGCCAGCAGCGCCCTAGGACAGCAGACTGAAGCTTTCTTT.